This is a list of T cell receptor beta chains from one sample in a study of blood T cell repertoires in COVID-19. Sequencing was performed with immunoSEQ multiplex PCR; in TCRdb, only in-frame clones are kept and a portion is missing. The profile shows around 250,000 clones, about 86% of them singletons. The sample was peripheral blood. These receptors all come from a man over 45 with active or convalescent COVID-19. Each CDR3 is given with its conserved first and last residue. The order of the fields is clone size, J gene, D gene, V gene, CDR3 protein, CDR3 DNA. The D gene is left open where the match is weak. The listing skips clone size in some rows; elsewhere it reads once, few, many or a size class.

clone_size: .; j_call: TRBJ2-5; d_call: TRBD2; v_call: TRBV5-1; cdr3_aa: CASTPAGGPETQYF; cdr3_nt: TGCGCCAGCACCCCGGCGGGGGGGCCGGAGACCCAGTACTTC
clone_size: .; j_call: TRBJ2-1; d_call: .; v_call: TRBV24-1; cdr3_aa: CATCGGGGKNEQFF; cdr3_nt: TGTGCCACCTGTGGCGGGGGCGGGAAGAATGAGCAGTTCTTC
clone_size: many; j_call: TRBJ2-1; d_call: TRBD1; v_call: TRBV5-6; cdr3_aa: CASSLFGDRADEQFF; cdr3_nt: TGTGCCAGCAGCCTCTTCGGTGACAGGGCCGATGAGCAGTTCTTC
clone_size: .; j_call: TRBJ2-5; d_call: .; v_call: TRBV21-1; cdr3_aa: CASSNETGATFQETQYF; cdr3_nt: TGTGCCAGCAGCAATGAAACAGGGGCCACTTTTCAAGAGACCCAGTACTTC
clone_size: .; j_call: TRBJ2-1; d_call: TRBD2; v_call: TRBV7-2; cdr3_aa: CASSLRWGGSYNEQFF; cdr3_nt: TGTGCCAGCAGCTTGCGGTGGGGGGGCTCCTACAATGAGCAGTTCTTC
clone_size: .; j_call: TRBJ1-2; d_call: TRBD1; v_call: TRBV11-3; cdr3_aa: CASSNRGLDGYTF; cdr3_nt: TGTGCCAGCAGTAACAGGGGGCTAGATGGCTACACCTTC
clone_size: once; j_call: TRBJ1-4; d_call: .; v_call: TRBV11-2; cdr3_aa: CASSLTGTNEKLFF; cdr3_nt: TGTGCCAGCAGCTTGACAGGAACTAATGAAAAACTGTTTTTT
clone_size: .; j_call: TRBJ2-1; d_call: .; v_call: TRBV7-2; cdr3_aa: CASSPLPGSEQFF; cdr3_nt: TGTGCCAGCAGCCCCCTACCGGGAAGTGAGCAGTTCTTC
clone_size: .; j_call: TRBJ2-3; d_call: .; v_call: TRBV27; cdr3_aa: CASSFGAGGTDTQYF; cdr3_nt: TGTGCCAGCAGTTTCGGCGCAGGGGGCACAGATACGCAGTATTTT
clone_size: few; j_call: TRBJ1-5; d_call: .; v_call: TRBV12-3/TRBV12-4; cdr3_aa: CASSVRVDQPQHF; cdr3_nt: TGTGCCAGCAGTGTTCGGGTGGATCAGCCCCAGCATTTT
clone_size: .; j_call: TRBJ1-5; d_call: .; v_call: TRBV19; cdr3_aa: CASSMTGASNQPQHF; cdr3_nt: TGTGCCAGTAGTATGACAGGAGCTAGCAATCAGCCCCAGCATTTT
clone_size: .; j_call: TRBJ1-2; d_call: .; v_call: TRBV3-1/TRBV3-2; cdr3_aa: CASSGGTYGYTF; cdr3_nt: TGTGCCAGCAGCGGAGGGACCTATGGCTACACCTTC
clone_size: .; j_call: TRBJ1-4; d_call: .; v_call: TRBV9; cdr3_aa: CASSPQQGRNEKLFF; cdr3_nt: TGTGCCAGCAGCCCACAACAGGGTCGTAATGAAAAACTGTTTTTT
clone_size: .; j_call: TRBJ2-2; d_call: TRBD1; v_call: TRBV11-3; cdr3_aa: CASSLAGQVVSGELFF; cdr3_nt: TGTGCCAGCAGCCTCGCGGGACAGGTGGTGAGCGGGGAGCTGTTTTTT
clone_size: .; j_call: TRBJ2-2; d_call: .; v_call: TRBV19; cdr3_aa: CASNQGLNTGELFF; cdr3_nt: TGTGCCAGTAACCAGGGATTGAACACCGGGGAGCTGTTTTTT
clone_size: .; j_call: TRBJ1-6; d_call: .; v_call: TRBV5-4; cdr3_aa: CASSLAPQGRNSPLHF; cdr3_nt: TGTGCCAGCAGCTTGGCACCACAGGGAAGGAATTCACCCCTCCACTTT
clone_size: .; j_call: TRBJ1-1; d_call: .; v_call: TRBV18; cdr3_aa: CASSPSTGQNTEAFF; cdr3_nt: TGTGCCAGCTCACCATCAACAGGGCAGAACACTGAAGCTTTCTTT
clone_size: .; j_call: TRBJ2-1; d_call: TRBD2; v_call: TRBV3-1/TRBV3-2; cdr3_aa: CASSQARPGGAVDEQFF; cdr3_nt: TGTGCCAGCAGCCAAGCCCGCCCCGGGGGGGCTGTGGATGAGCAGTTCTTC
clone_size: .; j_call: TRBJ1-3; d_call: TRBD1; v_call: TRBV30; cdr3_aa: CASDRGKLPAGNTIYF; cdr3_nt: TGTGCCTCTGACAGGGGGAAACTACCTGCTGGAAACACCATATATTTT
clone_size: once; j_call: TRBJ1-1; d_call: .; v_call: TRBV7-2; cdr3_aa: CASSLASGGLSVEAFF; cdr3_nt: TGTGCCAGCAGCTTAGCTAGTGGAGGTTTGAGCGTCGAGGCTTTCTTT
clone_size: once; j_call: TRBJ1-6; d_call: .; v_call: TRBV7-2; cdr3_aa: CASSLAGRGGSPLHF; cdr3_nt: TGTGCCAGCAGCTTAGCGGGGAGGGGAGGTTCACCCCTCCACTTT
clone_size: .; j_call: TRBJ2-1; d_call: .; v_call: TRBV28; cdr3_aa: CATSPSGGFGYNEQFF; cdr3_nt: TGTGCCACCTCACCCTCAGGAGGTTTTGGCTACAATGAGCAGTTCTTC
clone_size: .; j_call: TRBJ2-7; d_call: .; v_call: TRBV20-1; cdr3_aa: CSASNSYEQYF; cdr3_nt: TGCAGTGCGTCCAACTCCTACGAGCAGTACTTC
clone_size: .; j_call: TRBJ1-2; d_call: TRBD1; v_call: TRBV5-4; cdr3_aa: CASSLGQGNTYGYTF; cdr3_nt: TGTGCCAGCAGCTTGGGACAGGGGAACACCTATGGCTACACCTTC
clone_size: .; j_call: TRBJ2-1; d_call: TRBD2; v_call: TRBV5-1; cdr3_aa: CASSAGLAGYEQFF; cdr3_nt: TGCGCCAGCAGCGCCGGACTAGCGGGGTATGAGCAGTTCTTC
clone_size: .; j_call: TRBJ1-2; d_call: .; v_call: TRBV6-5; cdr3_aa: CASSYSSIASYGYTF; cdr3_nt: TGTGCCAGCAGTTACTCGAGTATCGCGTCCTATGGCTACACCTTC
clone_size: .; j_call: TRBJ1-1; d_call: .; v_call: TRBV5-4; cdr3_aa: CASSPDPTGNTEAFF; cdr3_nt: TGTGCCAGCAGTCCTGACCCCACAGGGAACACTGAAGCTTTCTTT
clone_size: .; j_call: TRBJ1-2; d_call: TRBD1; v_call: TRBV6-5; cdr3_aa: CASSPGQEWDYGYTF; cdr3_nt: TGTGCCAGCAGTCCCGGACAGGAATGGGACTATGGCTACACCTTC
clone_size: .; j_call: TRBJ2-2; d_call: .; v_call: TRBV3-1/TRBV3-2; cdr3_aa: CASSPYTGELFF; cdr3_nt: TGTGCCAGCAGCCCCTACACCGGGGAGCTGTTTTTT
clone_size: .; j_call: TRBJ1-5; d_call: TRBD1; v_call: TRBV7-8; cdr3_aa: CASSQGQGRSNQPQHF; cdr3_nt: TGTGCCAGCAGCCAAGGACAGGGAAGAAGCAATCAGCCCCAGCATTTT
clone_size: .; j_call: TRBJ1-2; d_call: TRBD1; v_call: TRBV5-1; cdr3_aa: CASSQGGETYGYTF; cdr3_nt: TGCGCCAGCAGCCAGGGGGGAGAAACCTATGGCTACACCTTC
clone_size: .; j_call: TRBJ2-7; d_call: TRBD1; v_call: TRBV5-3; cdr3_aa: CARSHLNKVSGTGTYEQYF; cdr3_nt: TGTGCCAGAAGCCATCTCAATAAAGTATCCGGGACAGGGACCTACGAGCAGTACTTC
clone_size: .; j_call: TRBJ1-5; d_call: TRBD1; v_call: TRBV19; cdr3_aa: CASSMDRNQPQHF; cdr3_nt: TGTGCCAGTAGTATGGACAGGAATCAGCCCCAGCATTTT
clone_size: .; j_call: TRBJ2-5; d_call: TRBD1; v_call: TRBV2; cdr3_aa: CASSRDRRETQYF; cdr3_nt: TGTGCCAGCAGCCGGGACAGGAGAGAGACCCAGTACTTC
clone_size: .; j_call: TRBJ1-5; d_call: .; v_call: TRBV19; cdr3_aa: CASSMGGAYQPQHF; cdr3_nt: TGTGCCAGTAGTATGGGGGGGGCGTATCAGCCCCAGCATTTT
clone_size: once; j_call: TRBJ1-1; d_call: TRBD1; v_call: TRBV7-8; cdr3_aa: CASSLGRGRTEAFF; cdr3_nt: TGTGCCAGCAGCCTCGGCAGGGGGAGGACTGAAGCTTTCTTT
clone_size: .; j_call: TRBJ2-2; d_call: TRBD1; v_call: TRBV7-8; cdr3_aa: CASSLWDRVTGELFF; cdr3_nt: TGTGCCAGCAGCTTATGGGACAGGGTAACCGGGGAGCTGTTTTTT
clone_size: .; j_call: TRBJ1-6; d_call: TRBD1; v_call: TRBV9; cdr3_aa: CASRTGDNSPLHF; cdr3_nt: TGTGCCAGCCGGACAGGGGACAATTCACCCCTCCACTTT
clone_size: .; j_call: TRBJ1-2; d_call: .; v_call: TRBV30; cdr3_aa: CAWSLGEVYRDGYTF; cdr3_nt: TGTGCCTGGAGTCTCGGAGAGGTTTACCGGGATGGCTACACCTTC
clone_size: once; j_call: TRBJ2-2; d_call: TRBD2; v_call: TRBV5-1; cdr3_aa: CASSLRGDGTGELFF; cdr3_nt: TGCGCCAGCAGCTTGCGGGGGGACGGAACCGGGGAGCTGTTTTTT
clone_size: .; j_call: TRBJ1-1; d_call: .; v_call: TRBV6-5; cdr3_aa: CASRGSLNTEAFF; cdr3_nt: TGTGCCAGCAGGGGCAGCCTGAACACTGAAGCTTTCTTT
clone_size: few; j_call: TRBJ1-6; d_call: TRBD1; v_call: TRBV6-6; cdr3_aa: CASSPPGQVASPLHF; cdr3_nt: TGTGCCAGCAGCCCCCCGGGACAGGTAGCTTCACCCCTCCACTTT
clone_size: once; j_call: TRBJ2-1; d_call: TRBD1; v_call: TRBV27; cdr3_aa: CASSLQDRDNNEQFF; cdr3_nt: TGTGCCAGCAGCTTACAGGACAGGGATAACAATGAGCAGTTCTTC
clone_size: .; j_call: TRBJ2-1; d_call: TRBD1; v_call: TRBV7-9; cdr3_aa: CASSLPRDRGPYNEQFF; cdr3_nt: TGTGCCAGCAGCTTACCGAGGGACAGGGGTCCCTACAATGAGCAGTTCTTC
clone_size: once; j_call: TRBJ2-3; d_call: TRBD1; v_call: TRBV14; cdr3_aa: CASSHAGTGVFRGTDTQYF; cdr3_nt: TGTGCCAGCAGCCATGCCGGGACAGGGGTTTTCCGTGGCACAGATACGCAGTATTTT
clone_size: .; j_call: TRBJ2-1; d_call: .; v_call: TRBV3-1/TRBV3-2; cdr3_aa: CASSLYNEQFF; cdr3_nt: TGTGCCAGCAGTCTCTACAATGAGCAGTTCTTC
clone_size: .; j_call: TRBJ1-1; d_call: TRBD1; v_call: TRBV18; cdr3_aa: CASSPPGTVMNTEAFF; cdr3_nt: TGTGCCAGCTCACCCCCTGGGACAGTCATGAACACTGAAGCTTTCTTT
clone_size: .; j_call: TRBJ2-3; d_call: .; v_call: TRBV30; cdr3_aa: CAWSSDSLTDTQYF; cdr3_nt: TGTGCCTGGAGTTCGGACTCACTTACAGATACGCAGTATTTT
clone_size: .; j_call: TRBJ1-2; d_call: .; v_call: TRBV15; cdr3_aa: CATSRDSARNYGYTF; cdr3_nt: TGTGCCACCAGCAGAGATTCTGCACGGAACTATGGCTACACCTTC
clone_size: few; j_call: TRBJ1-1; d_call: .; v_call: TRBV5-1; cdr3_aa: CASSLVAGPDTEAFF; cdr3_nt: TGCGCCAGCAGCTTGGTGGCAGGCCCCGACACTGAAGCTTTCTTT
clone_size: .; j_call: TRBJ1-6; d_call: TRBD1; v_call: TRBV6-5; cdr3_aa: CASRQGLNNSPLHF; cdr3_nt: TGTGCCAGCAGACAGGGGCTAAATAATTCACCCCTCCACTTT
clone_size: .; j_call: TRBJ2-7; d_call: .; v_call: TRBV6-5; cdr3_aa: CASGRQRPREQYF; cdr3_nt: TGTGCCAGCGGCCGACAAAGGCCAAGGGAGCAGTACTTC
clone_size: .; j_call: TRBJ1-5; d_call: TRBD1; v_call: TRBV12-3/TRBV12-4; cdr3_aa: CASSRQGGQPQHF; cdr3_nt: TGTGCCAGCAGCAGACAGGGTGGTCAGCCCCAGCATTTT